This T cell receptor beta chain is from a study of blood T cells in healthy people across ages (dated by TCRdb to between 2015 and 2016). About the study as a whole: In model experiments, roughly one uniquely barcoded TCR beta cDNA molecule per two T cells was captured by template switching. To track age-related changes in TCR beta repertoire diversity, the study relied on deep sequencing normalized with unique cDNA molecular identifiers. Two additional independent replicas of 1 million unique cDNA reads from the same blood draw were analyzed for two donors (one aged 18 to 30 and one aged 80 or older). Four age groups were formed from the donors: young (average 16 years), middle-aged (around 37), aged (approximately 60) and long-lived (82). Donors of different ages were randomly distributed across sequencing lanes to avoid experimental bias. Overall study outcomes, separate from this receptor: Because the CMV infection status of the donors was unknown, age-related changes in expanded clonotypes may potentially have been confounded. There was a strong correlation between observed TCR beta diversity and the percentage of naive T cells measured by flow cytometry. Compared with the aged group, more naive CD4+ T cells, fewer expanded clones and increased TCR diversity were shown by the long-lived group, suggesting age selection. As age increased, observed TCR beta diversity per million T cells dropped in a roughly linear way, and a significant reduction was already evident by age 40. Conclusive comparison of naive and antigen-experienced compartments was prevented by the profiling of bulk unsorted PBMCs. Estimates of total diversity based on one million sequenced T cells were regarded as lower bounds and as underestimates.

The CDR3 numbers 14 residues from cysteine through phenylalanine. Just CDR3 DNA is preserved here, 42 bases in frame from base 1. After removal of 4 bases from V and 2 bases from J, the junction retains 5 bases not matched to a gene. Donors were 30 to 45 systemically healthy Caucasian individuals from Russia aged 6 to 90 years. Roughly 9.5 milliliters of peripheral blood were drawn from each donor into EDTA-treated Vacutainer tubes. Ficoll-Paque density-gradient centrifugation was used to isolate PBMCs, with at least 7 million per sample. Trizol reagent was used to extract total RNA from the PBMCs, yielding at least 5.5 micrograms per sample. For every donor, flow cytometry on a PBMC aliquot measured the percentage of naive CD45RAhigh/CD27high T cells. Worth noting for this clonotype: This receptor's antigen is unknown. Per-base qualities were not stored, and no clone one base away is much larger.

Library creation used 5' RACE. Data came from an Illumina HiSeq 2500. The second PCR ran for about 6 to 11 cycles and used a J-beta primer mix along with a sample-barcoded 5' primer. A unique molecular identifier was introduced onto each TCR beta cDNA molecule by a template-switch 5' adaptor carrying 12 random nucleotides. Each sample yielded at least 2.5 million CDR3-containing paired-end reads. All of the RNA was converted into first-strand cDNA using the Mint cDNA synthesis kit, with a TRBC-specific oligonucleotide serving as the primer. Following uracil-DNA glycosylase treatment, all cDNA underwent a first 18-cycle PCR with the universal primers M1SS and BC2_uni_R. The study's own analysis went as follows. For normalization, 1 million high-quality reads were randomly selected from each sample, with every read carrying a distinct molecular identifier. Reads sharing molecular identifiers were discarded rather than binned into consensus sequences. MiTCR, set to a Q25 quality threshold and the strictest error-elimination algorithm, was used for CDR3 identification, clonotype clustering and error correction. A nonparametric unseen species model using Euler transformation provided a lower-bound estimate of total TCR beta diversity. The raw public reads went through TCRdb reprocessing: fastp at Q25, MiXCR clone calling, in-frame beta chains kept. Each record represents a unique CDR3 protein, reported with the most common genes and DNA among its rows. It is TCRdb's table, rather than the study itself, that gives the V and J calls and clone size. The sample yields about 970,000 distinct CDR3 sequences; roughly 51% were counted once. Of the sample, around a fifth falls within the top ten clones.

Sequenced: blood. The chain is assembled from TRBV12-3 or TRBV12-4 and TRBJ2-7; 7 middle bases align to TRBD2. This clonotype originated in an older woman in good health. CDR3 sequence: CASSSSGATYEQYF. The nucleotide sequence reads as follows: TGTGCCAGCAGTTCTAGCGGAGCTACCTACGAGCAGTACTTC.